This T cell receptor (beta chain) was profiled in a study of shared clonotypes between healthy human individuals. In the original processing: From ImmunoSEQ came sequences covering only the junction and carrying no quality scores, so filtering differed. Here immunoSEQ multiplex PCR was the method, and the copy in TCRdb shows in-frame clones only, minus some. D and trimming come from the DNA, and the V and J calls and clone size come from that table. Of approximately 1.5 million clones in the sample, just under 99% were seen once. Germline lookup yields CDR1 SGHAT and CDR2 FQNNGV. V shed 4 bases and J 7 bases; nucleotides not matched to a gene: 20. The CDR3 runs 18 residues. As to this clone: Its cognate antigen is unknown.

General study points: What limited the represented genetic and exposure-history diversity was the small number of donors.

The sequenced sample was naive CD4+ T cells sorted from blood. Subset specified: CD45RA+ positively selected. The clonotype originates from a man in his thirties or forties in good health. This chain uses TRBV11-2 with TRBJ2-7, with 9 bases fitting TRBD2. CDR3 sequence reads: CASSSGTGLAGSHGEQYF. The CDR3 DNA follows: TGTGCCAGCAGCTCAGGGACGGGGCTAGCGGGGTCCCACGGGGAGCAGTACTTC.